The 21 T cell receptor beta chains below all came from one sample that was sequenced in a study of blood T cell repertoires in COVID-19. This table comes from immunoSEQ multiplex PCR, and its TCRdb copy is limited to in-frame clones, with some not included. The sample holds 150,000 to 200,000 clones, approximately 83% seen once. Sequencing input: peripheral blood. The receptors were sampled from a man aged 50-59 years with active or convalescent COVID-19.

The chain links TRBV30 to TRBJ1-4; 7 nucleotides line up with TRBD1. This CDR3 spans 18 amino acids. In germline, CDR1 is GTSNPN, CDR2 SVGIG (reference sequence). Germline trimming cut 0 bases from V and 10 bases from J; bases unmatched to any gene: 20. This CDR3 reads CAWSVRGGGSVLWGKLFF. CDR3 sequence (DNA): TGTGCCTGGAGTGTACGTGGAGGGGGCTCAGTCCTCTGGGGAAAACTGTTTTTT.

The CDR3 sequence is CASSISDGYQGPQYF. The CDR3 DNA follows: TGTGCCAGTAGTATATCTGACGGGTATCAGGGCCCCCAGTACTTC. This chain connects TRBV19 to TRBJ2-5; maybe TRBD1 (5 bases). This CDR3 comprises 15 residues. CDR1 and CDR2 from the germline V gene are LNHDA and SQIVND (reference sequence). V dropped 2 bases and J dropped 9 bases, with 19 bases sitting between them.

The rearrangement uses TRBV18 and TRBJ1-6, with D tentatively TRBD1 (6 bases). This CDR3 region has 15 residues. Germline-derived CDR1 and CDR2 are KGHSH and LQKENI. V lost 3 bases and J lost 6, with 12 bases in between. DNA of the CDR3: TGTGCCAGCTCACCTCCAGCAGGGGCTAATTCACCCCTCCACTTT. It translates to CASSPPAGANSPLHF.

The gene calls are TRBV30 and TRBJ1-1; 7 bases align to TRBD1. The CDR3 loop spans 13 amino acids. The V segment lost 0 bases and the J segment 7 bases; nucleotides outside the gene matches: 5. CDR1 is GTSNPN and CDR2 is SVGIG in the germline V gene (reference sequence). CDR3 protein: CAWSVRGQDEAFF. The CDR3, as DNA: TGTGCCTGGAGTGTGAGGGGGCAAGATGAAGCTTTCTTT. Variable domain in full (rest from reference TRBV30 and TRBJ1-1): SQTIHQWPATLVQPVGSPLSLECTVEGTSNPNLYWYRQAAGRGLQLLFYSVGIGQISSEVPQNLSASRPQDRQFILSSKKLLLSDSGFYLCAWSVRGQDEAFFGQGTRLTVV.

V is TRBV3-1 (or the pseudogene TRBV3-2) and J is TRBJ1-3; D not certain. V was shortened by 1 base and J by 0 bases, with 10 bases between the two germline ends. Germline V lookup: CDR1 LGHDT, CDR2 YNNKEL (reference sequence). CDR3 size: 16 residues. The CDR3 sequence is CASSQGAGSSGNTIYF. The DNA of the CDR3 is TGTGCCAGCAGCCAAGGGGCGGGAAGCTCTGGAAACACCATATATTTT.

This chain joins TRBV5-4 and TRBJ2-5; TRBD2 matches at 10 bases. Per germline, CDR1 SGHNT and CDR2 YYREEE (reference sequence). The CDR3 covers 16 residues. After removal of 4 bases from V and 4 bases from J, the junction contained 10 bases not matched to a gene. Here the CDR3 reads CASSPSSGGARETQYF. The CDR3 nucleotides are TGTGCCAGCAGCCCCTCTAGCGGGGGAGCCCGAGAGACCCAGTACTTC. Drawing the rest from reference TRBV5-4 and TRBJ2-5, the complete variable domain is ETGVTQSPTHLIKTRGQQVTLRCSSQSGHNTVSWYQQALGQGPQFIFQYYREEENGRGNFPPRFSGLQFPNYSSELNVNALELDDSALYLCASSPSSGGARETQYFGPGTRLLVL.

V usage is TRBV27 and J usage is TRBJ1-2; TRBD1 matches 9 bases. J was trimmed by 6 bases and V by 6 bases; bases with no gene match: 8. Germline V gene lookup returns CDR1 MNHEY and CDR2 SMNVEV (reference sequence). The CDR3 consists of 14 residues. CDR3 sequence: CASRPPGQGHGYTF. The DNA of the CDR3 is TGTGCCAGCAGACCTCCGGGACAGGGTCATGGCTACACCTTC.

CDR3 sequence reads: CASRVSGTENGYTF. The CDR3 DNA reads as TGTGCCAGCAGAGTGAGTGGGACAGAAAATGGCTACACCTTC. The V gene is TRBV5-4, the J gene TRBJ1-2; 7 bases agree with TRBD1. The CDR3 covers 14 residues. Germline trimming cut 5 bases from V and 6 bases from J; bases unmatched to any gene: 10. CDR1 is SGHNT and CDR2 is YYREEE in the germline V gene (reference sequence).

The chain uses TRBV5-1 and TRBJ2-3, with a possible D match to TRBD2 (5 bases). Trimming took 1 base from V and 6 from J, leaving 6 bases between them. CDR1 is SGHRS, CDR2 YFSETQ, per germline. The CDR3 covers 12 residues. CDR3 residues: CASSLSSDTQYF. The CDR3, as DNA: TGCGCCAGCAGCTTGTCTAGCGATACGCAGTATTTT. Filled out from reference TRBV5-1 and TRBJ2-3, the complete variable domain reads KAGVTQTPRYLIKTRGQQVTLSCSPISGHRSVSWYQQTPGQGLQFLFEYFSETQRNKGNFPGRFSGRQFSNSRSEMNVSTLELGDSALYLCASSLSSDTQYFGPGTRLTVL.

This chain links TRBV29-1 with TRBJ1-2; possible D gene TRBD1, 6 bases. The V end was cut by 6 bases, the J end by 4 bases, with 24 bases between. The germline CDR1 and CDR2 sequences are SQVTM and ANQGSEA. The CDR3 runs 16 residues. CDR3: CSVAGETGLGGYGYTF. DNA of the CDR3: TGCAGCGTCGCTGGTGAGACAGGCCTTGGGGGCTATGGCTACACCTTC.

This chain uses TRBV10-3 with TRBJ2-5; no clear D. Trimming left V 1 base short and J 1 base short, with 13 bases between. Germline CDR1 is ENHRY and CDR2 is SYGVKD. This CDR3 comprises 16 residues. CDR3 amino acids: CAISEYDRVPQETQYF. DNA of the CDR3: TGTGCCATCAGTGAGTACGATCGGGTTCCCCAAGAGACCCAGTACTTC.

The chain recombines TRBV5-1 with TRBJ1-1; D is possibly TRBD1 (5 bases). Between the trimmed V and J ends, which lost 3 bases and 5 bases, there was a span of 14 bases. Germline CDR1 SGHRS, CDR2 YFSETQ. This CDR3 comprises 14 residues. The CDR3 loop is CASSSNPGGTEAFF. The DNA of the CDR3 is TGCGCCAGCAGCTCAAACCCCGGGGGGACTGAAGCTTTCTTT.

The DNA for the CDR3 is TGTGCCAGCAGTCGCGGCAATTCACCCCTCCACTTT. Protein product: CASSRGNSPLHF. This chain connects TRBV6-5 to TRBJ1-6; no clear D. The V gene's germline CDR1 is MNHEY and CDR2 SVGAGI. Trimming pared 5 bases from V and 7 bases from J, leaving 6 bases between. This CDR3 is built from 12 residues.

The chain combines TRBV6-5 with TRBJ1-1; 9 bases fit TRBD1. This CDR3 is built from 13 residues. J was trimmed by 11 bases and V by 2 bases; bases with no gene match: 6. The germline V gene encodes CDR1 MNHEY and CDR2 SVGAGI. CDR3: CASSYPGTGNAFF. The CDR3 nucleotides read TGTGCCAGCAGTTACCCCGGGACAGGGAATGCTTTCTTT.

The chain links TRBV11-3 to TRBJ2-1; 8 bases agree with TRBD2. The CDR3 runs to 15 residues. The germline CDR1 and CDR2 sequences are SGHNT and YENEEA. The V and J ends lost 5 bases and 9 bases, in that order; junction bases with no gene match: 12. CDR3 coding DNA: TGTGCCAGCAGCCCCGGTGGAGCGGGGGTTGGTGAGCAGTTCTTC. This translates into CASSPGGAGVGEQFF.

This clone was seen a handful of times. The CDR3 region is CASSQDYGGEQYF. In DNA form, the CDR3 reads TGTGCCAGCAGCCAAGATTACGGGGGAGAGCAGTACTTC. V gene TRBV3-1 (or the pseudogene TRBV3-2) combines with J gene TRBJ2-7; TRBD2 might be the D (6 bases). The CDR3 extends over 13 amino acids. V lost 0 bases to trimming and J lost 7 bases, with 10 bases between them. Germline CDR1 and CDR2: LGHDT and YNNKEL (reference sequence).

The chain joins TRBV15 to TRBJ2-7, with D hard to call. The CDR3 loop spans 16 amino acids. V lost 0 bases to trimming and J lost 2 bases, with 14 bases between them. Germline V gene lookup returns CDR1 LNHNV and CDR2 YYDKDF (reference sequence). CDR3 coding DNA: TGTGCCACCAGCAGAGATGGGCCATCCGCTCCCTACGAGCAGTACTTC. This sequence encodes CATSRDGPSAPYEQYF.

The chain has TRBV6-5 and TRBJ1-2; no definite D call. CDR3 size: 13 residues. Per germline, CDR1 MNHEY and CDR2 SVGAGI. The ends were cut back, 6 bases at V and 4 bases at J, with 12 bases in the middle. The CDR3 region is CASRTVSGYGYTF. The CDR3 region has the DNA TGTGCCAGCAGGACGGTTTCGGGCTATGGCTACACCTTC.

This clone was counted a few times. The genes are TRBV2 and TRBJ2-1, with 8 nucleotides matching TRBD2. The CDR3 runs 17 residues. CDR1 is SNHLY and CDR2 is FYNNEI in the germline V gene. Unmatched junction bases numbered 10, after V lost 3 bases and J lost 3 bases. CDR3 sequence: CASSDLSGRANYNEQFF. CDR3 bases: TGTGCCAGCAGTGACCTATCCGGGAGGGCCAACTACAATGAGCAGTTCTTC.

This clone was counted once. This chain links TRBV6-6 with TRBJ1-1, with unresolved D. Germline V lookup: CDR1 MNHNY, CDR2 SVGAGI (reference sequence). This CDR3 is 11 amino acids long. The V end was cut by 8 bases, the J end by 1 base, with 5 bases between. The CDR3 here is CASQQNTEAFF. As DNA, the CDR3 is TGTGCCAGCCAACAGAACACTGAAGCTTTCTTT.

J is TRBJ2-5 and V is TRBV6-1; perhaps TRBD2 as D (6 bases). The germline V gene encodes CDR1 MNHNS and CDR2 SASEGT. V was shortened by 2 bases and J by 2 bases, with 6 bases between the two germline ends. CDR3 length equals 13 residues. DNA for the CDR3: TGTGCCAGCAGTGAAAGCGGGCAAGAGACCCAGTACTTC. Protein: CASSESGQETQYF.